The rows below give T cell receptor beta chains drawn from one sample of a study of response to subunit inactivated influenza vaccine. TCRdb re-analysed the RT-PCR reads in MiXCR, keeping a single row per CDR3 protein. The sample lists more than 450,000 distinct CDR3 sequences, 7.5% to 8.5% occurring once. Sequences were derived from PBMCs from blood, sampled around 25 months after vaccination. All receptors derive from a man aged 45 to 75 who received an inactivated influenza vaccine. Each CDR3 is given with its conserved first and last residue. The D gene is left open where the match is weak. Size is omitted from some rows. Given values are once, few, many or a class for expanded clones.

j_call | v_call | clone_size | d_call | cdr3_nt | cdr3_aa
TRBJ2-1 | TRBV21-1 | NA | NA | TGTGCCAGCCAAAATGAAAGCTCCTACAATGAGCAGTTCTTC | CASQNESSYNEQFF
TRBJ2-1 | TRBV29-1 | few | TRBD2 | TGCAGCGTTGAAGTAAAGCGGGGGGGGCTCAATGAGCAGTTCTTC | CSVEVKRGGLNEQFF
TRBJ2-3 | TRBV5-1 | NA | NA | TGCGCCAGCAGCTTGAGGGCAGGGACCACAGATACGCAGTATTTT | CASSLRAGTTDTQYF
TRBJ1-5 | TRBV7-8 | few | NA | TGTGCCAGCAGCTTAGCGCGCGGGCACGGGAGCAATCAGCCCCAGCATTTT | CASSLARGHGSNQPQHF
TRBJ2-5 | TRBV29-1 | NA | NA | TGCAGCGTTGCGGGAGAAGAGACCCAGTACTTC | CSVAGEETQYF
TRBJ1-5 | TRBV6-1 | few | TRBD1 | TGTGCCAGCACTCACAGGGGGGGCAATCAGCCCCAGCATTTT | CASTHRGGNQPQHF
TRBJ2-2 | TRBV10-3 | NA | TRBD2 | TGTGCCATCAGTGAGGGGCCCCTAGCGGGGGCGAACACCGGGGAGCTGTTTTTT | CAISEGPLAGANTGELFF
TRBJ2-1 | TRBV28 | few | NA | TGTGCCACCGAAGGTTCCTACAATGAGCAGTTCTTC | CATEGSYNEQFF
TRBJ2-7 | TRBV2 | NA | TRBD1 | TGTGCCAGCAGTGAAGATCGGACAGGCGAGCAGTACTTC | CASSEDRTGEQYF
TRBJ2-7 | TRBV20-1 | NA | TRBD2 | TGCAGTGCTAGAGATCCGGTAGCGGGAACACCCTACGAGCAGTACTTC | CSARDPVAGTPYEQYF
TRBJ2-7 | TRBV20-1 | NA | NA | TGCAGTGCTAGAGAAATTCAGCGGTCTTCCTACGAGCAGTACTTC | CSAREIQRSSYEQYF
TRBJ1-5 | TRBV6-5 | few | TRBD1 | TGTGCCAGCAGTTACGGGACAGGGCAGCCCCAGCATTTT | CASSYGTGQPQHF
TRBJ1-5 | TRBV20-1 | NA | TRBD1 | TGCTGTGCTCTGAACTTTATACAGGGGGGGAACAATCAGCCCCAGCATTTT | CCALNFIQGGNNQPQHF
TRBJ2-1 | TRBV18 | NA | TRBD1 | TGTGCCAGCTCACCGTGGGGGGACAGGGTCTCCGGTGAGCAGTTCTTC | CASSPWGDRVSGEQFF
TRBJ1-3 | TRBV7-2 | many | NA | TGTGCCAGCAGCTTAGCGTGGGGGTCTGGAAACACCATATATTTT | CASSLAWGSGNTIYF
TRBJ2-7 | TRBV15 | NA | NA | TGTGCCACCAGCAGAGATATTGGCAGCTACGAGCAGTACTTC | CATSRDIGSYEQYF
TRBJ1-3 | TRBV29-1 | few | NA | TGCAGCGTTGAGTACGGGACAACTGGAAACACCATATATTTT | CSVEYGTTGNTIYF
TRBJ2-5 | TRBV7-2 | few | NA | TGTGCCAGCAGCTTAGCGCTTGGGGTAGGGGAGACCCAGTACTTC | CASSLALGVGETQYF
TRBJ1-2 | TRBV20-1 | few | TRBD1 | TGCAGTGCTGGCACAGGGGAAGATGGCTACACCTTC | CSAGTGEDGYTF
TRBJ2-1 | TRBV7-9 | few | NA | TGTGCCAGCAGCCTACAGGGTTTCCATGAGCAGTTCTTC | CASSLQGFHEQFF
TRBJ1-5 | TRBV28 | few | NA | TGTGCCAGCAGTAATGGCTATAGCAATCAGCCCCAGCATTTT | CASSNGYSNQPQHF
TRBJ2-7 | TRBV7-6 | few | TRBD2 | TGTGCCAGCAGCCCCGGACTAGCAGCGCCCAGGGAGCAGTACTTC | CASSPGLAAPREQYF
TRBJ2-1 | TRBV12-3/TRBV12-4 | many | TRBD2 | TGTGCCAGCAATTTAGGTCTAGCGGGGGATGAGCAGTTCTTC | CASNLGLAGDEQFF
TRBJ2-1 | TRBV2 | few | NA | TGTGCCAGCAGTGAAGTTCTGAGGGGGAATGAGCAGTTCTTC | CASSEVLRGNEQFF
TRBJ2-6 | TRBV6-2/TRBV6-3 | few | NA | TGTGCCAGCAGTTATAAGGGCTCTGGGGCCAACGTCCTGACTTTC | CASSYKGSGANVLTF
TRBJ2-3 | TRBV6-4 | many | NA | TGTGCCAGCAGTGCAGGGCCTAGCACAGATACGCAGTATTTT | CASSAGPSTDTQYF
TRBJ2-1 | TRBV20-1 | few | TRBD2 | TGCAGTGCTAGGACTAGCGGGGACTCCTACAATGAGCAGTTCTTC | CSARTSGDSYNEQFF
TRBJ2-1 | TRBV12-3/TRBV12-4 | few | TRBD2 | TGTGCCAGCAGTTTGACTAGCGGGGTCAGCTCCTACAATGAGCAGTTCTTC | CASSLTSGVSSYNEQFF
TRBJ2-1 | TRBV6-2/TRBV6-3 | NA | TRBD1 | TGTGCCAGCAGGGGTTTCGCAGGGGGTTACAATGAGCAGTTCTTC | CASRGFAGGYNEQFF
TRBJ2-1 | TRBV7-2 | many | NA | TGTGCCAGCAGCTTTAGCGGCCCCCCCTACAATGAGCAGTTCTTC | CASSFSGPPYNEQFF
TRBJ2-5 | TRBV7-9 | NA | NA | TGTGCCAGCAGGCAAATGACTGCCGGCGAGACCCAGTACTTC | CASRQMTAGETQYF
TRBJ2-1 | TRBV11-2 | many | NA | TGTGCCAGCAGGCCCGGTTCCGGGGGCAATGAGCAGTTCTTC | CASRPGSGGNEQFF
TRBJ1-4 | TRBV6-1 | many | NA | TGTGCCAGCAAAGGCCAAAGAACTAATGAAAAACTGTTTTTT | CASKGQRTNEKLFF
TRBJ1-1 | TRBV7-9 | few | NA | TGTGCCATGGAGTACACTGAAGCTTTCTTT | CAMEYTEAFF
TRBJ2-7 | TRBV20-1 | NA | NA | TGCAGTGCTAGAAGGTCCGGCATGGATCCCTACGAGCAGTACTTC | CSARRSGMDPYEQYF
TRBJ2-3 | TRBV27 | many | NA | TGTGCCAGCAGTTTATCGAGGGACAGCACAGATACGCAGTATTTT | CASSLSRDSTDTQYF
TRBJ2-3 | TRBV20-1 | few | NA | TGCAGTGCTACCAAACAGGATACGCAGTATTTT | CSATKQDTQYF
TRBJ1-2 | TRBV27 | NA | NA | TGTGCCAGCAGTTTCCGGGCAAACAACTATGGCTACACCTTC | CASSFRANNYGYTF
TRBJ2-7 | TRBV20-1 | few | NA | TGCAGTGCTAGAGGTCCTGTGGTCTCCTACGAGCAGTACTTC | CSARGPVVSYEQYF
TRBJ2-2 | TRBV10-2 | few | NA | TGCGCCAGCAGTGGACCTATGCTGACCGGGGAGCTGTTTTTT | CASSGPMLTGELFF
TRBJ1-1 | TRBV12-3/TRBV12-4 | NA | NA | TGTGCCAGCAGTTTTCACAGCTCGTGGGCTGAAGCTTTCTTT | CASSFHSSWAEAFF
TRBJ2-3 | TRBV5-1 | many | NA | TGCGCCAGCAGCACCGGAGGAATCCCTGCAGATACGCAGTATTTT | CASSTGGIPADTQYF
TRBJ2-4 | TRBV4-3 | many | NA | TGCGCCAGCAGCCAAGACGCGCACCGACGAAACATTCAGTACTTC | CASSQDAHRRNIQYF
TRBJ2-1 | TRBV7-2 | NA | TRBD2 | TGTGCCAGCAGTTCGATCGGACTAGCGGGGGGCAATGAGCAGTTCTTC | CASSSIGLAGGNEQFF
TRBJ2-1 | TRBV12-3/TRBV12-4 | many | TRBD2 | TGTGCCAGCAGTTTCGCTGGGCGGGGGGTAGAGCAGTTCTTC | CASSFAGRGVEQFF
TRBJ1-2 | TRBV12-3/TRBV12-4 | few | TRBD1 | TGTGCCAGCAGTTTAAGGGGGATGCGGAGACAGGGCATCCTTAACTATGGCTACACCTTC | CASSLRGMRRQGILNYGYTF
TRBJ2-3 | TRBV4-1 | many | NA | TGCGCCAGCAGCCAAGATATACCCACCCCGTGGGATACGCAGTATTTT | CASSQDIPTPWDTQYF
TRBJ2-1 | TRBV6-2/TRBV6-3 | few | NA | TGTGCCAGCAGTTATTACGGGGACGAGACACTTAATGAGCAGTTCTTC | CASSYYGDETLNEQFF
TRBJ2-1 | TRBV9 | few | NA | TGTGCCAGCAGCGACAATACCTTAGGGGGGCGACGCAATGAGCAGTTCTTC | CASSDNTLGGRRNEQFF
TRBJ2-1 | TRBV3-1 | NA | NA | TGTGCCAGCAGCCAAGAAACGGAGGTACCTTCCTACAATGAGCAGTTCTTC | CASSQETEVPSYNEQFF
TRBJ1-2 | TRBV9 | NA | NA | TGTGCCAGCAGCCCCCCGCGGGGATTAAATGGCTACACCTTC | CASSPPRGLNGYTF
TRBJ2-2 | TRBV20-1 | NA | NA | TGCAGTGCTAAATACTTTACCGGGGAGCTGTTTTTT | CSAKYFTGELFF
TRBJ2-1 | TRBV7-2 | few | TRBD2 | TGTGCCAGCAGTTATGCGGGAGTCGCGAATGAGCAGTTCTTC | CASSYAGVANEQFF
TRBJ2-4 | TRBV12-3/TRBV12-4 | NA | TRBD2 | TGTGCCATCTGTTTAGAGACCAGCGGGGGGGCTGGGGCCAAAAACATTCAGTACTTC | CAICLETSGGAGAKNIQYF
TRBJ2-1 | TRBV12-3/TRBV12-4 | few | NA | TGTGCCAGCAGTCTCAGGGAGTCCGGGCCTGAGCAGTTCTTC | CASSLRESGPEQFF